The rows below give T cell receptor beta chains drawn from one sample of a study of T cells in Graves' hyperthyroidism and ophthalmopathy. MiXCR, run by TCRdb on the multiplex PCR reads, gives a single entry per CDR3 protein. Among about 500,000 distinct CDR3 sequences listed, around 15% were seen once. Sequencing was carried out using blood. The receptor source for this set is a woman aged 18-35 years with Graves' hyperthyroidism. The CDR3 runs from the conserved cysteine through the conserved F or W. D genes are given only for firm matches. Clone size is given for some rows only: seen once, a few or many times, or a class if the clone is expanded.

cdr3_length | d_call | clone_size | j_call | v_call | cdr3_nt | cdr3_aa
17 | TRBD2 | - | TRBJ2-5 | TRBV11-3 | TGTGCCAGCAGCTTTGAGAGGCGACTAGCACCGCAAGAGACCCAGTACTTC | CASSFERRLAPQETQYF
16 | TRBD2 | many | TRBJ2-1 | TRBV29-1 | TGCAGCATGAGGGGAGGACTAGCGGGTCCCCTCAATGAGCAGTTCTTC | CSMRGGLAGPLNEQFF
19 | TRBD1 | few | TRBJ2-1 | TRBV5-1 | TGTGCCAGCAGCCCGATACCCCACAGGGGGCGAAATAGGATCAATGAGCAGTTCTTC | CASSPIPHRGRNRINEQFF
14 | TRBD2 | - | TRBJ2-7 | TRBV20-1 | TGCAGTGCCCAGGCCAGCGGGAGATTCCACGAGCAGTACTTC | CSAQASGRFHEQYF
16 | - | - | TRBJ2-1 | TRBV24-1 | TGTGCCACCAGTGGAAAGGGCGATCCCCCTTACAATGAGCAGTTCTTC | CATSGKGDPPYNEQFF
18 | - | many | TRBJ2-1 | TRBV4-3 | TGCGCCAGCAGCCTGTCAGGGACGTACCTTAGCTCCTACAATGAGCAGTTCTTC | CASSLSGTYLSSYNEQFF
13 | - | - | TRBJ2-7 | TRBV5-1 | TGCGCCAGCAGCTTGGCGGACTTCTACGAGCAGTACTTC | CASSLADFYEQYF
16 | TRBD2 | - | TRBJ2-1 | TRBV27 | TGTGCCAGCAGTTTCCCACTAGCGGGAGGCGTAAATGAGCAGTTCTTC | CASSFPLAGGVNEQFF
12 | - | many | TRBJ2-5 | TRBV11-2 | TGTGCCCTTGGAGGGAGAGGAGAGACCCAGTACTTC | CALGGRGETQYF
14 | - | few | TRBJ2-7 | TRBV6-4 | TGTGCCAGCAGTTACGATAGAGTACCCTACGAGCAGTACTTC | CASSYDRVPYEQYF
12 | TRBD1 | - | TRBJ1-1 | TRBV29-1 | TGCAGCGTTGATCCCCAGGGGGCTGGAGCTTTCTTT | CSVDPQGAGAFF